These T cell receptor beta chains were read from a single sample in a study of CD8 T cells in Susac syndrome. In TCRdb, the immunoSEQ multiplex PCR reads were re-called with MiXCR into one record per CDR3 protein. The profile shows 95,000 to 150,000 distinct CDR3 sequences, less than 95% of them singletons. Sequenced sample: CD4+ T cells from PBMCs. These receptors all come from a human donor in good health. Both conserved end residues are part of each CDR3. Fields, in order: D gene, J gene, V gene, CDR3 length, clone size, CDR3 protein, CDR3 DNA. The D gene is left open where the match is weak. Where a row states a size, it is once, few, many or the class of an expanded clone; other rows omit it.

D: .; J: TRBJ2-1; V: TRBV15; length: 12; size: once; CDR3: CATSRERLKQFF; DNA: TGTGCCACCAGCAGAGAAAGGCTGAAGCAGTTCTTC
D: .; J: TRBJ2-1; V: TRBV19; length: 11; size: .; CDR3: CASSLGTRWFF; DNA: TGTGCCAGTAGTCTCGGGACTCGATGGTTCTTC
D: TRBD2; J: TRBJ2-1; V: TRBV28; length: 14; size: once; CDR3: CASRPGLAVGEQFF; DNA: TGTGCCAGCAGACCCGGACTAGCAGTCGGGGAGCAGTTCTTC
D: TRBD2; J: TRBJ2-1; V: TRBV9; length: 18; size: .; CDR3: CASSVQPGLAGGSNEQFF; DNA: TGTGCCAGCAGCGTGCAACCGGGACTAGCGGGAGGGAGTAATGAGCAGTTCTTC
D: .; J: TRBJ2-1; V: TRBV7-9; length: 13; size: .; CDR3: CASSSGLGNREFF; DNA: TGTGCCAGCAGCTCAGGTCTCGGGAATCGTGAGTTCTTC
D: .; J: TRBJ2-3; V: TRBV7-2; length: 16; size: .; CDR3: CASSLDRSAGADTQYF; DNA: TGTGCCAGCAGCCTCGATCGGTCAGCAGGAGCAGATACGCAGTATTTT
D: TRBD1; J: TRBJ1-2; V: TRBV5-1; length: 14; size: .; CDR3: CASSGTGSDYGYTF; DNA: TGCGCCAGCAGCGGGACAGGGTCGGACTATGGCTACACCTTC
D: .; J: TRBJ2-3; V: TRBV7-9; length: 12; size: .; CDR3: CASSLEAPTQYF; DNA: TGTGCCAGCAGCTTAGAAGCACCTACGCAGTATTTT
D: TRBD2; J: TRBJ2-7; V: TRBV2; length: 15; size: once; CDR3: CASSEAVAGGGEQYF; DNA: TGTGCCAGCAGTGAAGCGGTAGCGGGAGGGGGCGAGCAGTACTTC
D: TRBD2; J: TRBJ2-4; V: TRBV28; length: 17; size: .; CDR3: CASSAGGGDLAKNIQYF; DNA: TGTGCCAGCAGCGCCGGGGGAGGGGATTTAGCCAAAAACATTCAGTACTTC
D: TRBD2; J: TRBJ2-5; V: TRBV5-4; length: 14; size: .; CDR3: CASSKGTSWETQYF; DNA: TGTGCCAGCAGCAAAGGGACTAGCTGGGAGACCCAGTACTTC
D: .; J: TRBJ2-7; V: TRBV20-1; length: 13; size: .; CDR3: CSALSGASYEQYF; DNA: TGCAGTGCTCTCTCTGGGGCAAGTTACGAGCAGTACTTC
D: .; J: TRBJ2-2; V: TRBV6-2/TRBV6-3; length: 14; size: .; CDR3: CASSYGGRTGELFF; DNA: TGTGCCAGCAGTTACGGGGGTCGCACCGGGGAGCTGTTTTTT
D: TRBD1; J: TRBJ2-7; V: TRBV7-2; length: 15; size: few; CDR3: CASSAHDRGFYEQYF; DNA: TGTGCCAGCAGCGCCCACGACAGGGGTTTCTACGAGCAGTACTTC
D: .; J: TRBJ1-4; V: TRBV6-2/TRBV6-3; length: 14; size: .; CDR3: CASSYVGVNEKLFF; DNA: TGTGCCAGCAGTTATGTCGGAGTTAATGAAAAACTGTTTTTT
D: .; J: TRBJ1-2; V: TRBV30; length: 14; size: .; CDR3: CAWKWPDSNYGYTF; DNA: TGTGCCTGGAAATGGCCGGATTCGAACTATGGCTACACCTTC
D: .; J: TRBJ2-2; V: TRBV7-2; length: 15; size: .; CDR3: CASSLAHLESGELFF; DNA: TGTGCCAGCAGCTTAGCGCATCTGGAGTCCGGGGAGCTGTTTTTT
D: TRBD2; J: TRBJ2-5; V: TRBV20-1; length: 15; size: once; CDR3: CSASRLAGGGETQYF; DNA: TGCAGTGCTTCGCGACTAGCGGGAGGGGGGGAGACCCAGTACTTC
D: TRBD1; J: TRBJ1-5; V: TRBV3-1; length: 17; size: .; CDR3: CASSQDGTGGFNQPQHF; DNA: TGTGCCAGCAGCCAAGATGGGACAGGGGGCTTCAATCAGCCCCAGCATTTT
D: .; J: TRBJ1-5; V: TRBV2; length: 14; size: .; CDR3: CASSPGRAEQPQHF; DNA: TGTGCCAGCAGTCCCGGGAGGGCGGAACAGCCCCAGCATTTT
D: .; J: TRBJ1-1; V: TRBV20-1; length: 12; size: .; CDR3: CSARVNRAEAFF; DNA: TGCAGTGCTAGAGTCAACAGGGCTGAAGCTTTCTTT
D: TRBD2; J: TRBJ2-3; V: TRBV5-6; length: 15; size: .; CDR3: CASSQTSGTVDTQYF; DNA: TGTGCCAGCAGCCAGACTAGCGGGACTGTAGATACGCAGTATTTT
D: .; J: TRBJ2-5; V: TRBV2; length: 13; size: .; CDR3: CASKPGAQETQYF; DNA: TGTGCCAGTAAACCGGGAGCCCAAGAGACCCAGTACTTC
D: .; J: TRBJ1-1; V: TRBV6-6; length: 14; size: .; CDR3: CASTIGGADTEAFF; DNA: TGTGCCAGCACCATAGGGGGGGCCGACACTGAAGCTTTCTTT
D: .; J: TRBJ2-4; V: TRBV3-1; length: 16; size: .; CDR3: CASSQGPGLAKNIQYF; DNA: TGTGCCAGCAGCCAGGGGCCGGGGCTAGCCAAAAACATTCAGTACTTC
D: .; J: TRBJ2-1; V: TRBV29-1; length: 13; size: .; CDR3: CSVELAQRDEQFF; DNA: TGCAGCGTTGAACTAGCCCAGAGGGATGAGCAGTTCTTC
D: .; J: TRBJ2-3; V: TRBV13; length: 13; size: .; CDR3: CASSLMTRDTQYF; DNA: TGTGCCAGCAGCCTAATGACCAGAGATACGCAGTATTTT
D: .; J: TRBJ1-2; V: TRBV5-1; length: 14; size: .; CDR3: CASSFSGVGHGYTF; DNA: TGCGCCAGCAGCTTTTCAGGGGTCGGACATGGCTACACCTTC
D: TRBD1; J: TRBJ1-1; V: TRBV4-3; length: 15; size: .; CDR3: CASSLGTGGDTEAFF; DNA: TGCGCCAGCAGCCTTGGGACAGGGGGTGACACTGAAGCTTTCTTT
D: TRBD2; J: TRBJ2-1; V: TRBV20-1; length: 14; size: .; CDR3: CSAPPAGVFNEQFF; DNA: TGCAGTGCACCCCCGGCGGGAGTTTTCAATGAGCAGTTCTTC
D: .; J: TRBJ1-1; V: TRBV28; length: 12; size: .; CDR3: CASEDLNTEAFF; DNA: TGTGCCAGCGAAGATCTGAACACTGAAGCTTTCTTT
D: .; J: TRBJ2-7; V: TRBV30; length: 14; size: .; CDR3: CAWNVYRTDYEQYF; DNA: TGTGCCTGGAATGTTTACAGAACCGACTACGAGCAGTACTTC
D: .; J: TRBJ2-2; V: TRBV5-5; length: 16; size: .; CDR3: CASSVGPPANTGELFF; DNA: TGTGCCAGCAGCGTGGGACCCCCGGCGAACACCGGGGAGCTGTTTTTT
D: TRBD2; J: TRBJ2-1; V: TRBV9; length: 16; size: .; CDR3: CASSVALAGAAGEQFF; DNA: TGTGCCAGCAGCGTAGCTTTAGCGGGAGCAGCCGGTGAGCAGTTCTTC
D: .; J: TRBJ2-1; V: TRBV24-1; length: 12; size: .; CDR3: CATSDFINEQFF; DNA: TGTGCCACCAGTGATTTCATTAATGAGCAGTTCTTC
D: TRBD1; J: TRBJ2-5; V: TRBV7-8; length: 15; size: .; CDR3: CASSDWTGGGETQYF; DNA: TGTGCCAGCAGCGACTGGACAGGGGGTGGGGAGACCCAGTACTTC
D: .; J: TRBJ2-3; V: TRBV2; length: 12; size: .; CDR3: CASALSTDTQYF; DNA: TGTGCCAGCGCCCTTTCGACGGATACGCAGTATTTT
D: .; J: TRBJ2-4; V: TRBV19; length: 16; size: .; CDR3: CASTSLAGSAKNIQYF; DNA: TGTGCCAGTACCTCGTTGGCGGGGTCAGCCAAAAACATTCAGTACTTC
D: TRBD1; J: TRBJ1-1; V: TRBV3-1; length: 14; size: .; CDR3: CASSPLEGATEAFF; DNA: TGTGCCAGCAGCCCCCTTGAGGGGGCGACTGAAGCTTTCTTT